This section outlines one T cell receptor (beta chain) sequence together with its context. Antigen specificity is unknown. Using immunoSEQ multiplex PCR, the repertoire was profiled, and TCRdb retains in-frame clones only, with some absent. Among about 160,000 clones listed, roughly 94% were seen once. The data originate from a study of OX40 agonist ivuxolimab in advanced cancers. Study details: Dose-escalation patients had hepatocellular carcinoma, melanoma, renal cell or head and neck cancer.

The germline V and J ends were trimmed by 5 bases and 3 bases, with 15 bases remaining between them. CDR3 length: 15 amino acids. Germline V CDR1 and CDR2: SGHAT, FQNNGV. Study-wide results and caveats: Some nonresponders also had low normalized T-cell clonal expansion. Clonal expansion by week 6 occurred in CD4+ and CD8+ blood T cells (at 0.1 to 3.0 mg/kg).

This specimen was CD4+ or CD8+ T cells sorted from blood, taken in a trial of the OX40 agonist ivuxolimab. This rearrangement joins TRBV11-2 to TRBJ2-3; D is possibly TRBD2 (5 bases). This clonotype originated in an adult with an advanced solid tumor such as melanoma, head and neck, liver or kidney cancer. CDR3 in amino acids: CASSPQRLDTDTQYF. The CDR3 nucleotides read TGTGCCAGCAGCCCCCAGCGGCTTGATACAGATACGCAGTATTTT.